These T cell receptor beta chains were read from a single sample in a study of T cell repertoires in cytomegalovirus infection. Their specific antigens are unknown. Using its own MiXCR run on the reads, TCRdb lists one record per CDR3 protein. This sample has around 300,000 distinct CDR3 sequences; around 20% occur once, and the top ten carry about 21%. The starting material was cultured PBMCs, obtained from culture after CMV antigen stimulation. These receptors all stem from a human donor in good health (CMV status not recorded). Some clones in this sample may be carry-over from other donors' samples. The CDR3 runs from the conserved cysteine through the conserved F or W.

>TRBV3-1|TRBJ2-5
CASSQLAGPITQETQYF
>TRBV12-3/TRBV12-4|TRBJ2-2
CASSWDYNTGELFF
>TRBV18|TRBJ1-5
CASSPGLDQPQHF
>TRBV6-1|TRBJ1-5
CASIQGRYSNQPQHF
>TRBV7-9|TRBJ1-1
CASSPGPGVYTEAFF
>TRBV5-1|TRBJ2-1
CATARSGGNEQFF
>TRBV2|TRBJ2-1
CASSEYESYEQFF
>TRBV20-1|TRBJ2-5
CSAAREETQYF
>TRBV2|TRBJ1-1
CASSLIFDSDAFF
>TRBV11-1|TRBJ1-2
CASSFDNRVEYGYTF
>TRBV27|TRBJ2-7
CASSFRQSSYEQYF